This TCR beta chain was recovered during a study of sequential checkpoint blockade in melanoma. Treatment noted: randomized to nivolumab then ipilimumab (arm A) or the reverse (arm B). Libraries were prepared by immunoSEQ multiplex PCR; TCRdb keeps only in-frame clonotypes and omits some of them. The profile shows roughly 7,200 clones, roughly 31% of them singletons. The V gene lost 5 bases and the J gene lost 4 bases, with 14 bases spanning the gap. CDR3 length: 14 amino acids. From germline, CDR1 is SGHNT and CDR2 YENEEA. Only a few counts were recorded for this clone. This chain connects TRBV11-3 to TRBJ1-2, with a tentative D call TRBD1 (5 bases). The sequence was obtained from a human donor with melanoma. The source was tumor tissue (inferred from file names), collected from a patient given nivolumab and ipilimumab in sequence. The CDR3 reads CASSPPREVYGYTF. The CDR3 DNA sequence: TGTGCCAGCAGCCCCCCCAGGGAGGTCTATGGCTACACCTTC.